This T cell receptor beta chain was profiled in a study of cytomegalovirus exposure and HLA in healthy donors. V gave up 4 bases and J gave up 3 bases; unmatched junction bases: 3. The CDR3 is 15 residues long. Germline values: CDR1 LNHDA, CDR2 SQIVND (reference sequence). The PCR was carried out with 60 Vbeta primers and 13 Jbeta primers. The protocol was immunoSEQ multiplex PCR, while the TCRdb copy is restricted to in-frame clones and leaves out a portion. The sample contains 100,000 to 150,000 clones, 70% to 85% of which appear only once. Sequenced sample: PBMCs. This receptor was identified in a male donor in good health and CMV-seropositive. The gene calls are TRBV19 and TRBJ2-3; 11 nucleotides agree with TRBD1. CDR3 protein: CASSTGQGETDTQYF. In DNA form, the CDR3 reads TGTGCCAGTAGTACGGGACAGGGGGAAACAGATACGCAGTATTTT.